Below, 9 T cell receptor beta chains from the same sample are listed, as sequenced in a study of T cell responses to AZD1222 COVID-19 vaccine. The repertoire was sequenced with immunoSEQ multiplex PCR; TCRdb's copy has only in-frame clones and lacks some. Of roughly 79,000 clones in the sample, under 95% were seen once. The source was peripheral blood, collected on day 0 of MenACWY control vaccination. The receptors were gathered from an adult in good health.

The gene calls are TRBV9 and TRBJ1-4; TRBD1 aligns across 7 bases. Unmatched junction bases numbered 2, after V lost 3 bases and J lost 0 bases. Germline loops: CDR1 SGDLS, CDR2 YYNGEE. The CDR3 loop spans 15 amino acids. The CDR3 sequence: CASSGQGSTNEKLFF. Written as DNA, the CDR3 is TGTGCCAGCAGCGGACAGGGCTCAACTAATGAAAAACTGTTTTTT.

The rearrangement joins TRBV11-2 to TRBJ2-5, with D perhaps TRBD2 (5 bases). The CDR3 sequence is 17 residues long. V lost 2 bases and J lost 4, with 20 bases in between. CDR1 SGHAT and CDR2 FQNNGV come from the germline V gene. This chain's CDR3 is CASSLLGRARGPETQYF. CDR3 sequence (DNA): TGTGCCAGCAGCTTATTGGGCCGGGCCCGAGGGCCAGAGACCCAGTACTTC.

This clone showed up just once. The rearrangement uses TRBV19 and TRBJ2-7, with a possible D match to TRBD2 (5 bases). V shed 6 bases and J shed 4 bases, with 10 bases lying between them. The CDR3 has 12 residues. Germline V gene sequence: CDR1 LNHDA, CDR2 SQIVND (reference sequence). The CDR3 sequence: CASSRGPYEQYF. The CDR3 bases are TGTGCCAGTAGCCGCGGGCCGTACGAGCAGTACTTC.

DNA of the CDR3: TGTGCCAGCAGCTTAGCTGGGGCAGGGACCACTGAAGCTTTCTTT. This sequence encodes CASSLAGAGTTEAFF. The chain has TRBV7-2 and TRBJ1-1, with D tentatively TRBD1 (5 bases). Trimming cost V 0 bases and J 4 bases, with 12 bases left between them. CDR3 length equals 15 residues. Looked up from germline, CDR1 is SGHTA and CDR2 is FQGNSA.

The CDR3 DNA sequence: TGTGCCAGCAGTTTAGCAGGGACTGGAGGCTACACCTTC. It is translated as CASSLAGTGGYTF. The rearrangement links TRBV12-3 or TRBV12-4 to TRBJ1-2, with TRBD1 as a possible D gene (5 bases). The V and J ends lost 0 bases and 8 bases respectively, with 10 bases between them. This CDR3 comprises 13 residues.

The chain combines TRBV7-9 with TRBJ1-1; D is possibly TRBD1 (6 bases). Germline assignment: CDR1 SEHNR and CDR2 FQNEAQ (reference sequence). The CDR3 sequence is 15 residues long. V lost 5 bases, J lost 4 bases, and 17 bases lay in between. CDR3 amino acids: CASSHRDVSPTEAFF. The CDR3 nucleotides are TGTGCCAGCAGCCACAGGGACGTTTCGCCCACTGAAGCTTTCTTT. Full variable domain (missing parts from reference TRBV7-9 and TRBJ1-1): DTGVSQNPRHKITKRGQNVTFRCDPISEHNRLYWYRQTLGQGPEFLTYFQNEAQLEKSRLLSDRFSAERPKGSFSTLEIQRTEQGDSAMYLCASSHRDVSPTEAFFGQGTRLTVV.

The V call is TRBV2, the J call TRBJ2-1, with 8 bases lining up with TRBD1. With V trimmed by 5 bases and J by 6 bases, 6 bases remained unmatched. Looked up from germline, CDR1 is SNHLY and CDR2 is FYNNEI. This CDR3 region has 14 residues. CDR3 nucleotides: TGTGCCAGCAGTAAATTGACAGGGGTCAATGAGCAGTTCTTC. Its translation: CASSKLTGVNEQFF.

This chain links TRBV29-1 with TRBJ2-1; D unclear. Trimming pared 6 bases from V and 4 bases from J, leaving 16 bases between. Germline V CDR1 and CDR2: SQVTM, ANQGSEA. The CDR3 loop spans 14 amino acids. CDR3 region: CSVEDFAVYNEQFF. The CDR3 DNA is TGCAGCGTCGAGGATTTTGCGGTATACAATGAGCAGTTCTTC.

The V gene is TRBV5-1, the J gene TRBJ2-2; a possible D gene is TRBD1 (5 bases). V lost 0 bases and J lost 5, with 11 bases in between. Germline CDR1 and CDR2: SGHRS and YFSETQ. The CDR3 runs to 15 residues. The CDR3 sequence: CASSLAGRQTGELFF. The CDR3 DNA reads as TGCGCCAGCAGCTTGGCAGGGCGGCAAACCGGGGAGCTGTTTTTT.